The clone carrying this TCR beta chain was counted at least ten times. Its antigen is still unknown. A quantitative 5'-RACE method, one with molecular barcodes, was used to make TCR beta libraries. One entry per CDR3 protein results from TCRdb running MiXCR on the 5' RACE reads. The sample carries 500,000 or so distinct CDR3 sequences, over 4% recorded once. This sample is part of a study of CD8 T cells in ankylosing spondylitis. Study results and limitations: Clones linked to disease were reported to show significant enrichment in matched ankylosing spondylitis synovial fluid. Both synovial fluid and blood in reactive arthritis had previously been reported to carry some motif variants. Seemingly distinctive of ankylosing spondylitis blood was a TCR beta motif formed by eight highly homologous variants. Clones linked to disease, bearing a CD8+ phenotype, were relatively rare in peripheral blood.

This CDR3 spans 17 amino acids. The V gene end was trimmed by 3 bases and the J gene end by 5 bases; junction bases not matched to a gene: 12. Germline CDR1 ENHRY, CDR2 SYGVKD. Sequenced material: blood, either unsorted or a sorted T cell fraction (not recorded which). This chain connects TRBV10-3 to TRBJ2-7, with 11 nucleotides matching TRBD1. The receptor was derived from a male donor with ankylosing spondylitis. The CDR3 DNA is TGTGCCATCAGTGACCAAGGGACAGGGGGGCCCATGAACGAGCAGTACTTC. Amino acid sequence: CAISDQGTGGPMNEQYF.